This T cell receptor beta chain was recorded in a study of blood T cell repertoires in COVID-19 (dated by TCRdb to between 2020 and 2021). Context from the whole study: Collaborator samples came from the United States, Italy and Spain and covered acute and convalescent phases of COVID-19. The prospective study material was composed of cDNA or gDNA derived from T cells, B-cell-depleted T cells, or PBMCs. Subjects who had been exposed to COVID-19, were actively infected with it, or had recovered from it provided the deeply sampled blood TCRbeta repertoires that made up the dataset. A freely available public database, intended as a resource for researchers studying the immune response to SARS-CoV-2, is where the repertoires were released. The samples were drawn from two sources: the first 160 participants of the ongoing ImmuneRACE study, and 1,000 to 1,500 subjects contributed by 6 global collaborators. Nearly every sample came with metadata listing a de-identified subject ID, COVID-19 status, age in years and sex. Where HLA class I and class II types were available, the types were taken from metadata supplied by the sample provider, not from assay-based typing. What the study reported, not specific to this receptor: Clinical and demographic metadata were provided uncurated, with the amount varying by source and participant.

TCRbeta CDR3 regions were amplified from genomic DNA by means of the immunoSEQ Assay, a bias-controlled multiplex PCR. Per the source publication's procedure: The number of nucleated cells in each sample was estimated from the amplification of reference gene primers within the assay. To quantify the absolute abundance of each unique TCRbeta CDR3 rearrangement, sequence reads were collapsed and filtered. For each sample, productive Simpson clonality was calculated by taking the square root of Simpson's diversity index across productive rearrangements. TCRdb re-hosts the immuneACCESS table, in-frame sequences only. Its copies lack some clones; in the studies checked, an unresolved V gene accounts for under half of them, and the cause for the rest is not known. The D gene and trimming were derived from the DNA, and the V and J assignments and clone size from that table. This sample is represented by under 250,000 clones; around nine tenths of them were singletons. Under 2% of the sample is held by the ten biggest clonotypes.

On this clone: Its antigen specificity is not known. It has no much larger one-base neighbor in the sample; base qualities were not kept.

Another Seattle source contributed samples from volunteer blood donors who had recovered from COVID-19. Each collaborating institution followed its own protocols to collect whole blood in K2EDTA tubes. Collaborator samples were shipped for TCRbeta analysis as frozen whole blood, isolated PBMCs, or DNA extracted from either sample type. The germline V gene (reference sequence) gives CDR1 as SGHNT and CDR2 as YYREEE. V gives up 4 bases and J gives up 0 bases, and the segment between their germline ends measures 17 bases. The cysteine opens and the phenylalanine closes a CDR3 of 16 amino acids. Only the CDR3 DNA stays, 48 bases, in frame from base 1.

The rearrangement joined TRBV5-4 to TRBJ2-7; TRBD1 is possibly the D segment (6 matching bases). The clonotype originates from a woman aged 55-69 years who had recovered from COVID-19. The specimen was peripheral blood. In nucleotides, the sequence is TGTGCCAGCAGCCAAGACCGGGACACGTACTCCTACGAGCAGTACTTC. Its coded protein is CASSQDRDTYSYEQYF.